Below, 27 T cell receptor beta chains from the same sample are listed, as sequenced in a study of T-cell reconstitution after alpha-beta-depleted transplantation in children. Library preparation (for TCRbeta) was performed with unique molecular identifiers. TCRdb re-derived calls from the PCR reads in MiXCR, one entry per CDR3 protein. The table includes 450,000 to 600,000 distinct CDR3 sequences, approximately 20% detected once. The sample was PBMCs from the stem cell graft donor, taken from the stem cell graft. Every receptor here comes from a human donor who donated a stem cell graft to a child with acute lymphoblastic leukemia.

This clonotype was observed a few times. The J gene is TRBJ1-4, the V gene TRBV18, with D unresolved. Germline V CDR1 and CDR2: KGHSH, LQKENI. V shed 3 bases and J shed 5 bases, with 10 bases lying between them. The CDR3 consists of 14 residues. The CDR3 coding sequence is TGTGCCAGCTCACCCCGGACCGAGAATGAAAAACTGTTTTTT. Translation gives CASSPRTENEKLFF. The entire variable domain, with the rest obtained from reference TRBV18 and TRBJ1-4, is as follows: NAGVMQNPRHLVRRRGQEARLRCSPMKGHSHVYWYRQLPEEGLKFMVYLQKENIIDESGMPKERFSAEFPKEGPSILRIQQVVRGDSAAYFCASSPRTENEKLFFGSGTQLSVL.

The chain has TRBV20-1 and TRBJ2-7; D unclear. Germline CDR1 DFQATT, CDR2 SNEGSKA (reference sequence). Trimming cost V 3 bases and J 6 bases, with 9 bases left between them. This CDR3 comprises 11 residues. The CDR3 loop is CSASGPGEQYF. The CDR3 DNA reads as TGCAGTGCTAGCGGACCGGGCGAGCAGTACTTC.

V usage is TRBV7-8 and J usage is TRBJ2-3; 7 bases agree with TRBD2. In germline, CDR1 is SGHVS, CDR2 FQNEAQ. The CDR3 is 16 residues long. Trimming at V came to 6 bases and at J to 4 bases, leaving 13 bases not matched to a gene. CDR3 sequence: CASSPIAGTIPDTQYF. For the CDR3, the DNA is TGTGCCAGCAGTCCCATCGCCGGGACTATCCCAGATACGCAGTATTTT.

In this sample, this clonotype turned up a few times. This CDR3 is CASSLRDGELDTQYF. CDR3 bases: TGTGCCAGCAGTTTAAGGGATGGTGAGCTAGATACGCAGTATTTT. V usage is TRBV12-3 or TRBV12-4 and J usage is TRBJ2-3, with D unresolved. The CDR3 length is 15 residues. Trimming stripped 2 bases from V and 5 bases from J, with 14 bases between.

This clonotype has only a few counts. V and J are TRBV6-4 and TRBJ2-1; 11 bases line up with TRBD2. The CDR3 loop spans 16 amino acids. V lost 5 bases, J lost 6 bases, and 9 bases stayed unmatched. From germline, CDR1 is MRHNA and CDR2 SNTAGT. The CDR3, as DNA: TGTGCCAGCAGTCCCGGGACTAGCGGAGGGGCCAATGAGCAGTTCTTC. It yields the protein CASSPGTSGGANEQFF.

The rearrangement joins TRBV6-5 to TRBJ2-4, with D unresolved. Germline V CDR1 and CDR2: MNHEY, SVGAGI. The CDR3 totals 13 residues. The V end was cut by 0 bases, the J end by 4 bases, with 4 bases between. CDR3 DNA: TGTGCCAGCAGTTACTCTGGGAAAAACATTCAGTACTTC. It codes for CASSYSGKNIQYF.

This clonotype was recorded a few times. V and J are TRBV6-4 and TRBJ2-5; weak D call: TRBD2 (5 bases). CDR3 length equals 13 residues. The germline CDR1 and CDR2 sequences are MRHNA and SNTAGT. Trimming cost V 5 bases and J 3 bases, with 10 bases left between them. The CDR3 bases are TGTGCCAGCAGTCCGCACGGGAAAGAGACCCAGTACTTC. It translates to CASSPHGKETQYF.

This clonotype was seen a few times. J is TRBJ2-2 and V is TRBV5-1; D gene unclear. The germline V gene has CDR1 SGHRS and CDR2 YFSETQ. The CDR3 covers 13 residues. The ends were cut back, 6 bases at V and 2 bases at J, with 8 bases in the middle. CDR3 region: CASTPRNTGELFF. In DNA form, the CDR3 reads TGCGCCAGCACTCCAAGAAACACCGGGGAGCTGTTTTTT.

This clonotype was seen a handful of times. The chain combines TRBV6-5 with TRBJ1-3; 9 positions agree with TRBD1. The trim removed 2 bases at V and 3 bases at J, leaving 5 bases unmatched. Germline V lookup: CDR1 MNHEY, CDR2 SVGAGI. CDR3 length: 16 residues. As DNA, the CDR3 is TGTGCCAGCAGTTACACGGGACAGGGAGGTGGAAACACCATATATTTT. Protein: CASSYTGQGGGNTIYF.

The chain joins TRBV5-1 to TRBJ2-1; D is ambiguous. The V and J ends lost 5 bases and 6 bases respectively, with 6 bases between them. Germline values: CDR1 SGHRS, CDR2 YFSETQ. The CDR3 has 11 residues. The CDR3 here is CASRGVNEQFF. The DNA for the CDR3 is TGCGCCAGCAGAGGCGTCAATGAGCAGTTCTTC.

The V and J genes are TRBV12-3 or TRBV12-4 and TRBJ1-1; no clear D gene. This CDR3 is 12 amino acids long. V lost 3 bases to trimming and J lost 10 bases, with 12 bases between them. Written as DNA, the CDR3 is TGTGCCAGCAGTTTCGACCCAAACGGAGCTTTCTTT. Its protein product is CASSFDPNGAFF.

The table lists this clonotype with a few counts. V usage is TRBV9 and J usage is TRBJ2-2; 9 bases agree with TRBD1. CDR1 and CDR2 (germline): SGDLS, YYNGEE. The CDR3 is 16 residues long. V was pared by 1 base and J by 2 bases, with 3 bases of the junction left unmatched. The CDR3 is CASSVSGQGNTGELFF. The CDR3 region has the DNA TGTGCCAGCAGCGTATCGGGACAGGGAAACACCGGGGAGCTGTTTTTT.

This clonotype was counted a few times. The chain has TRBV5-7 and TRBJ2-7; 7 bases map to TRBD2. TRBV5-7 is an open reading frame, and its role is uncertain. This CDR3 is built from 12 residues. J was trimmed by 7 bases and V by 4 bases; bases with no gene match: 5. The CDR3 is CASSREGGEQYF. The DNA of the CDR3 is TGTGCCAGCAGCAGGGAGGGTGGAGAGCAGTACTTC.

V gene TRBV20-1 combines with J gene TRBJ2-7, with D unresolved. The germline V gene has CDR1 DFQATT and CDR2 SNEGSKA (reference sequence). Trimming removed 1 base at V and 5 bases at J, with 12 bases between. The CDR3 consists of 13 residues. In DNA, the CDR3 is TGCAGTGCTAGAGTCACCTACGGAAACGAGCAGTACTTC. Its protein product is CSARVTYGNEQYF.

This chain links TRBV5-1 with TRBJ2-7; D uncertain. Trimming removed 0 bases from V and 0 bases from J, with 10 bases in between. This CDR3 has 15 residues. CDR1 and CDR2 (germline): SGHRS, YFSETQ. The CDR3 loop is CASSLVLGPSYEQYF. DNA of the CDR3: TGCGCCAGCAGCTTGGTACTGGGTCCCTCCTACGAGCAGTACTTC.

V usage is TRBV29-1 and J usage is TRBJ2-7, with 8 bases identical to TRBD1. This CDR3 is 13 amino acids long. Per germline, CDR1 SQVTM and CDR2 ANQGSEA. Losses at the gene ends were 1 base for V and 4 bases for J; bases not matched to a gene: 3. Written as DNA, the CDR3 is TGCAGCGTTGAAGGCAGGGGGCGGTACGAGCAGTACTTC. Encoded protein: CSVEGRGRYEQYF.

The chain employs TRBV6-1 and TRBJ2-1; D perhaps matches TRBD2 (6 bases). CDR3 size: 15 residues. Germline loops: CDR1 MNHNS, CDR2 SASEGT. The ends were cut back, 5 bases at V and 4 bases at J, with 15 bases in the middle. The chain's CDR3 is CASSTDGSTYNEQFF. DNA for the CDR3: TGTGCCAGCAGTACAGACGGGAGTACGTACAATGAGCAGTTCTTC.

V usage is TRBV10-3 and J usage is TRBJ2-3; possible D gene TRBD2, 5 bases. The V end was cut by 4 bases, the J end by 4 bases, with 9 bases between. CDR1 and CDR2 from the germline V gene are ENHRY and SYGVKD. The CDR3 has 13 residues. For the CDR3, the DNA is TGTGCCATCAGTGCGGACTCGCCAGATACGCAGTATTTT. Its protein product is CAISADSPDTQYF.

The V gene is TRBV5-1, the J gene TRBJ2-1, with D perhaps assigned TRBD1 or TRBD2 (5 bases each). This CDR3 has 15 residues. Germline V gives CDR1 SGHRS, CDR2 YFSETQ. The V and J ends lost 2 bases and 10 bases respectively, with 19 bases between them. As DNA, the CDR3 is TGCGCCAGCAGCTTAATACGGGGCGCCGTCGAAGAGCAGTTCTTC. It is translated as CASSLIRGAVEEQFF.

J is TRBJ1-2 and V is TRBV29-1, with no clear D. This CDR3 comprises 11 residues. Per germline, CDR1 SQVTM and CDR2 ANQGSEA. Trimming removed 1 base from V and 7 bases from J, with 7 bases in between. CDR3 DNA sequence: TGCAGCGTTGAAGGCGCGTTTGGCTACACCTTC. Protein: CSVEGAFGYTF.

This clonotype has only a few counts. At one end, the junction sequence differs from germline, possibly due to a read error. The chain employs TRBV19 and TRBJ1-2; D unclear. The CDR3 length is 13 residues. Looked up from germline, CDR1 is LNHDA and CDR2 is SQIVND (reference sequence). The CDR3 nucleotides read TGTGCCTCCGGGCTGCTGGATAACGATGGCTACACCTTC. Its translation: CASGLLDNDGYTF.

The chain is built from TRBV5-1 and TRBJ2-1, with D unresolved. Germline lookup yields CDR1 SGHRS and CDR2 YFSETQ. CDR3 size: 16 residues. Deletions cut 0 bases from V and 1 base from J, with 11 bases between. The CDR3 nucleotides read TGCGCCAGCAGCTTGGAGCCGGACGGATCCTACAATGAGCAGTTCTTC. Translation: CASSLEPDGSYNEQFF.

The rearrangement links TRBV5-1 to TRBJ2-4; D possibly corresponds to TRBD2 (7 bases). Trimming took off 4 bases at V and 5 bases at J, with 16 bases between the two ends. CDR1 is SGHRS, CDR2 YFSETQ, per germline. CDR3 length: 15 residues. This CDR3 is CASSPSGGRQNIQYF. The DNA of the CDR3 is TGCGCCAGCAGCCCTTCGGGGGGCAGGCAAAACATTCAGTACTTC.

This clonotype has more than one count but fewer than ten. The genes are TRBV20-1 and TRBJ2-3; TRBD2 matches 14 bases. Trimming cost V 3 bases and J 4 bases; bases outside gene matches: 12. The CDR3 contains 18 residues. Per germline, CDR1 DFQATT and CDR2 SNEGSKA (reference sequence). This CDR3 is CSASPLGLAGGWADTQYF. CDR3 in DNA: TGCAGTGCTAGCCCCCTTGGACTAGCGGGAGGTTGGGCAGATACGCAGTATTTT.

V and J are TRBV12-3 or TRBV12-4 and TRBJ1-1; D unresolved. The CDR3 is 15 amino acids. V lost 3 bases, J lost 0 bases, and 11 bases lay in between. The CDR3 here is CASSFPRFMNTEAFF. In nucleotides, the CDR3 is TGTGCCAGCAGTTTCCCCAGGTTCATGAACACTGAAGCTTTCTTT.

The chain couples TRBV7-2 to TRBJ2-2; TRBD2 matches at 11 bases. From germline, CDR1 is SGHTA and CDR2 FQGNSA. The CDR3 extends over 16 amino acids. The trim removed 2 bases at V and 5 bases at J, leaving 4 bases unmatched. The CDR3 is CASSLQPSGRTGELFF. For the CDR3, the DNA is TGTGCCAGCAGCTTACAACCTAGCGGGAGGACCGGGGAGCTGTTTTTT. The whole variable domain, remainder taken from reference TRBV7-2 and TRBJ2-2, is GAGVSQSPSNKVTEKGKDVELRCDPISGHTALYWYRQSLGQGLEFLIYFQGNSAPDKSGLPSDRFSAERTGGSVSTLTIQRTQQEDSAVYLCASSLQPSGRTGELFFGEGSRLTVL.

This clonotype has only a few counts. The chain employs TRBV27 and TRBJ2-3; TRBD1 might be the D (6 bases). Germline CDR1 MNHEY, CDR2 SMNVEV (reference sequence). With 5 bases removed from V and 0 bases from J, the gap between germline ends came to 15 bases. There are 16 residues in the CDR3. The CDR3 bases are TGTGCCAGCAGTGACAGGAGCCTCATTAGCACAGATACGCAGTATTTT. The encoded protein is CASSDRSLISTDTQYF.